The clone carrying this TCR beta chain has ten or more counts. Antigen specificity is unknown. The read gets to within 3 residues of the CDR3 end, and the germline J gene fills in the rest. The repertoire was sequenced with immunoSEQ multiplex PCR; TCRdb's copy has only in-frame clones and lacks some. Recorded here are about 29,000 clones, none singletons. The data originate from a study of T cell clonality in common variable immunodeficiency. Study observations and caveats: CVID subjects had higher TCRbeta clonality than healthy controls, most marked in about a third. Common variable immunodeficiency TCR beta sequences reportedly had fewer deletions and N-nucleotide insertions.

V lost 0 bases and J lost 8, with 17 bases in between. The CDR3 has 16 residues. CDR1 and CDR2 (germline): LNHDA, SQIVND (reference sequence). Input material: peripheral blood mononuclear cells. The V call is TRBV19, the J call TRBJ2-4; D might be TRBD1 (8 bases). The TCR sequence derives from a person aged 18 to 70 in good health. CDR3 region: CASSIDQDREGDIQYF. The covered CDR3 bases are TGTGCCAGTAGTATAGATCAGGACAGGGAGGGGGACATT.